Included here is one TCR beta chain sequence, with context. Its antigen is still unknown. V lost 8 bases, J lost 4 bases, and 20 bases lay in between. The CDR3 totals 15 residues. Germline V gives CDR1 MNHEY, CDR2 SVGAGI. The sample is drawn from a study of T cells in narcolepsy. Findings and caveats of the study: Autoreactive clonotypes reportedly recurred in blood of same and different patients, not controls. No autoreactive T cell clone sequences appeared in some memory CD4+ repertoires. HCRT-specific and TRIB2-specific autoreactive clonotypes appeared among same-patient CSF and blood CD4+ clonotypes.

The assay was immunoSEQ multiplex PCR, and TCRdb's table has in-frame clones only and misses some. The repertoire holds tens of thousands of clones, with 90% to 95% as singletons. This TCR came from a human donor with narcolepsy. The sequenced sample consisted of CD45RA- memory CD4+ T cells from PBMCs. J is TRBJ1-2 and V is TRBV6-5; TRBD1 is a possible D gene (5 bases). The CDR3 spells CASAYPDGTGYGYTF. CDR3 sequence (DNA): TGTGCCAGCGCTTACCCCGACGGGACCGGCTATGGCTACACCTTC.